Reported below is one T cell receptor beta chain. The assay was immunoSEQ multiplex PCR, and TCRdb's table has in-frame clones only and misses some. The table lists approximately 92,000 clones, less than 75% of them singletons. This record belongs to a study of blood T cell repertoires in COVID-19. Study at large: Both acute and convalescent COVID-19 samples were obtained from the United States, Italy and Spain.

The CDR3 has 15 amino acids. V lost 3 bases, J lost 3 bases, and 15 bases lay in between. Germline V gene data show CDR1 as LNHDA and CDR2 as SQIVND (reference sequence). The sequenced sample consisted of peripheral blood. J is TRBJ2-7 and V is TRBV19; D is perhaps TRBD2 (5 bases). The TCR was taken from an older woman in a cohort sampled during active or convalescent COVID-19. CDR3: CASSIALTTIYEQYF. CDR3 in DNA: TGTGCCAGTAGTATCGCCCTCACGACTATCTACGAGCAGTACTTC.